This TCR beta chain is drawn from a study of beta chain features in type 1 diabetes. General observations from the study: PCR, the amplification step, might favor shorter templates, equally in patients and controls. No resolution was reached here on whether HLA type influences TCRB rearrangement. The cDNA sequencing approach could over-represent high-TCR-expressing cells.

This clone came up a few times. Antigen specificity is unknown. The CDR3 contains 13 residues. The germline V and J ends were trimmed by 3 bases and 7 bases, with 13 bases remaining between them. CDR1 GTSNPN and CDR2 SVGIG come from the germline V gene (reference sequence). The authors reverse transcribed all of the isolated RNA, so sequencing captured expressed TCRB transcripts. The table came from immunoSEQ multiplex PCR; TCRdb's copy has only in-frame clones and leaves some out. The sample contains approximately 470,000 clones, approximately 31% of which appear only once. The clonotype comes from a young man in good health. The chain employs TRBV30 and TRBJ1-5; D remains ambiguous. The sample consisted of naive CD4+ T cells from blood. CDR3 DNA: TGTGCCTGGAGCCCTTCTTTGGGGCAGCCCCAGCATTTT. Translation gives CAWSPSLGQPQHF.